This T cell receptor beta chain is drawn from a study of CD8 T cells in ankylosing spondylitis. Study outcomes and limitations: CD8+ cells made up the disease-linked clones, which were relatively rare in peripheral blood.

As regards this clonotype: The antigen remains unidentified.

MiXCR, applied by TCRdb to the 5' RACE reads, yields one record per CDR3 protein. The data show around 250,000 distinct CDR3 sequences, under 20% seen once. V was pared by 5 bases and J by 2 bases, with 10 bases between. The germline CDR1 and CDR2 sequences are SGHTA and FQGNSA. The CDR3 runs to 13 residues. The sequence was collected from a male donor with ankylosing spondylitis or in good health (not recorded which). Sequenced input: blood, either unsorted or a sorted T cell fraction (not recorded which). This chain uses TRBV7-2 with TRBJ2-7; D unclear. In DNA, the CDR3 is TGTGCCAGCAGCCCCCAAACCCCCTACGAGCAGTACTTC. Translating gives CASSPQTPYEQYF.